This TCR beta chain was sequenced for a study of blood T cell repertoires in COVID-19. For the study at large: Both acute and convalescent COVID-19 samples were obtained from the United States, Italy and Spain. PBMCs, B-cell-depleted T cells, or T cells provided the cDNA or gDNA that made up the material.

The CDR3 has 14 residues. Germline CDR1 reads MNHEY; CDR2 reads SVGAGI. V was pared by 2 bases and J by 2 bases, with 10 bases between. Original methodology: Estimated nucleated cell counts came from reference gene primer amplification. Only in-frame clones appear in the TCRdb table, and some are missing; sequencing was by immunoSEQ multiplex PCR. That table supplies the V and J calls and clone size; D and trimming were determined from the DNA. The sample lists approximately 170,000 clones; around 83% were seen once. This sequence joins TRBV6-5 and TRBJ2-7; possible D gene TRBD2, 6 bases. Sequencing input: peripheral blood. This receptor was taken from an older woman who had recovered from COVID-19. The CDR3 DNA sequence: TGTGCCAGCAGTTACGGGGGGAACCCCTACGAGCAGTACTTC. Its translation is CASSYGGNPYEQYF.